These T cell receptor beta chains were read from a single sample in a study of blood T cell repertoires in COVID-19. Sequencing was performed with immunoSEQ multiplex PCR; in TCRdb, only in-frame clones are kept and a portion is missing. Counted here are some 120,000 clones, more than 90% occurring once; the ten biggest clones make up 3.7%. Sequenced sample: peripheral blood. Source of these receptors: a man aged 50 to 59 with active COVID-19. Each CDR3 is given with its conserved first and last residue. The D gene is left open where the match is weak. Clone size is shown for a subset of rows, as once, few, many or a class of expanded clone.

v_gene: TRBV4-2
abundance: .
d_gene: TRBD2
j_gene: TRBJ2-1
CDR3aa: CASSQATSYGEQFF
CDR3nt: TGTGCCAGCAGCCAAGCGACTAGCTACGGTGAGCAGTTCTTC

v_gene: TRBV7-3
abundance: .
d_gene: TRBD2
j_gene: TRBJ2-1
CDR3aa: CASSLSGLAGELSYNEQFF
CDR3nt: TGTGCCAGCAGCTTATCGGGACTAGCGGGGGAATTATCCTACAATGAGCAGTTCTTC

v_gene: TRBV7-2
abundance: .
d_gene: .
j_gene: TRBJ1-6
CDR3aa: CASSLGVGLINSPLHF
CDR3nt: TGTGCCAGCAGCTTAGGGGTGGGCCTGATCAATTCACCCCTCCACTTT

v_gene: TRBV3-1/TRBV3-2
abundance: once
d_gene: TRBD1
j_gene: TRBJ1-5
CDR3aa: CAVGTGSSSNQPQHF
CDR3nt: TGTGCCGTAGGGACAGGGAGCAGTTCGAATCAGCCCCAGCATTTT

v_gene: TRBV6-6
abundance: .
d_gene: TRBD1
j_gene: TRBJ1-1
CDR3aa: CASSKGQGPVAFF
CDR3nt: TGTGCCAGCAGTAAAGGACAGGGGCCTGTGGCTTTCTTT

v_gene: TRBV14
abundance: .
d_gene: TRBD1
j_gene: TRBJ2-6
CDR3aa: CASSPRDRVVSGANVLTF
CDR3nt: TGTGCCAGCAGCCCCCGGGACAGGGTTGTCTCTGGGGCCAACGTCCTGACTTTC

v_gene: TRBV19
abundance: .
d_gene: .
j_gene: TRBJ1-5
CDR3aa: CASRTDRDSNQPQHF
CDR3nt: TGTGCCAGTAGGACGGACAGAGATAGCAATCAGCCCCAGCATTTT

v_gene: TRBV5-6
abundance: .
d_gene: .
j_gene: TRBJ2-3
CDR3aa: CASSLDRAPYTDTQYF
CDR3nt: TGTGCCAGCAGCTTGGACCGAGCGCCCTACACAGATACGCAGTATTTT

v_gene: TRBV11-2
abundance: .
d_gene: TRBD2
j_gene: TRBJ2-5
CDR3aa: CASRPGGAGETQYF
CDR3nt: TGTGCCAGCAGACCCGGGGGGGCCGGAGAGACCCAGTACTTC

v_gene: TRBV11-2
abundance: once
d_gene: TRBD1
j_gene: TRBJ1-1
CDR3aa: CASNPTGMGTEAFF
CDR3nt: TGTGCCAGCAACCCGACAGGGATGGGCACTGAAGCTTTCTTT

v_gene: TRBV19
abundance: once
d_gene: TRBD2
j_gene: TRBJ2-3
CDR3aa: CASSSLAGVVTDTQYF
CDR3nt: TGTGCCAGTAGTTCCCTAGCGGGAGTTGTCACAGATACGCAGTATTTT

v_gene: TRBV6-5
abundance: .
d_gene: .
j_gene: TRBJ1-2
CDR3aa: CASSYYRGSNYGYTF
CDR3nt: TGTGCCAGCAGTTACTACCGGGGTTCTAACTATGGCTACACCTTC

v_gene: TRBV19
abundance: .
d_gene: .
j_gene: TRBJ1-2
CDR3aa: CASRGGTLSF
CDR3nt: TGTGCCAGTAGGGGAGGGACCCTTTCCTTC

v_gene: TRBV4-2
abundance: .
d_gene: .
j_gene: TRBJ2-5
CDR3aa: CASSQELTEQETQYF
CDR3nt: TGTGCCAGCAGCCAAGAATTGACAGAACAAGAGACCCAGTACTTC

v_gene: TRBV7-8
abundance: .
d_gene: .
j_gene: TRBJ1-2
CDR3aa: CASSLVGQGIVGYTF
CDR3nt: TGTGCCAGCAGCTTAGTAGGACAAGGTATCGTCGGCTACACCTTC

v_gene: TRBV9
abundance: .
d_gene: .
j_gene: TRBJ1-1
CDR3aa: CASSVVGDRHYTEAFF
CDR3nt: TGTGCCAGCAGCGTAGTTGGTGACAGGCACTACACTGAAGCTTTCTTT

v_gene: TRBV6-5
abundance: .
d_gene: TRBD1
j_gene: TRBJ1-5
CDR3aa: CASSGQEWGNQPQHF
CDR3nt: TGTGCCAGCAGCGGACAGGAGTGGGGCAATCAGCCCCAGCATTTT

v_gene: TRBV28
abundance: .
d_gene: .
j_gene: TRBJ1-5
CDR3aa: CASSPLGEGPNQPQHF
CDR3nt: TGTGCCAGCAGTCCCCTCGGGGAAGGGCCGAATCAGCCCCAGCATTTT

v_gene: TRBV24-1
abundance: .
d_gene: TRBD2
j_gene: TRBJ2-5
CDR3aa: CATSDLTREGLETQYF
CDR3nt: TGTGCCACCAGTGATTTAACGCGGGAGGGCCTGGAGACCCAGTACTTC

v_gene: TRBV3-1/TRBV3-2
abundance: .
d_gene: TRBD1
j_gene: TRBJ2-5
CDR3aa: CASSQDLGTGRTQYF
CDR3nt: TGTGCCAGCAGCCAAGATCTAGGGACAGGGAGGACCCAGTACTTC

v_gene: TRBV5-1
abundance: .
d_gene: .
j_gene: TRBJ2-3
CDR3aa: CASSSSGGKGTDTQYF
CDR3nt: TGCGCCAGCAGCTCCTCAGGGGGGAAAGGCACAGATACGCAGTATTTT

v_gene: TRBV7-2
abundance: .
d_gene: .
j_gene: TRBJ2-1
CDR3aa: CASSFISGLLGEQFF
CDR3nt: TGTGCCAGCAGCTTCATTAGCGGACTGCTTGGTGAGCAGTTCTTC

v_gene: TRBV19
abundance: few
d_gene: .
j_gene: TRBJ1-2
CDR3aa: CASSIGRTREGGYTF
CDR3nt: TGTGCCAGTAGTATCGGCAGGACTAGGGAGGGGGGCTACACCTTC

v_gene: TRBV19
abundance: .
d_gene: TRBD2
j_gene: TRBJ2-5
CDR3aa: CASSKRGQETQYF
CDR3nt: TGTGCCAGTAGCAAGCGGGGGCAAGAGACCCAGTACTTC

v_gene: TRBV29-1
abundance: .
d_gene: .
j_gene: TRBJ2-3
CDR3aa: CSVEGRRRLTRTDTQYF
CDR3nt: TGCAGCGTTGAAGGGAGGCGGCGGTTAACACGCACAGATACGCAGTATTTT

v_gene: TRBV14
abundance: .
d_gene: .
j_gene: TRBJ1-2
CDR3aa: CASSRGGLFNYGYTF
CDR3nt: TGTGCCAGCAGCCGAGGAGGCCTATTTAACTATGGCTACACCTTC

v_gene: TRBV28
abundance: .
d_gene: TRBD2
j_gene: TRBJ2-1
CDR3aa: CASSFWTSGRHNEQFF
CDR3nt: TGTGCCAGCAGTTTTTGGACTAGCGGGAGGCACAATGAGCAGTTCTTC

v_gene: TRBV6-5
abundance: .
d_gene: TRBD1
j_gene: TRBJ1-2
CDR3aa: CASRVGQLYGYTF
CDR3nt: TGTGCCAGCAGGGTGGGACAGCTCTATGGCTACACCTTC

v_gene: TRBV5-8
abundance: .
d_gene: .
j_gene: TRBJ2-5
CDR3aa: CASSRGDGALETQYF
CDR3nt: TGTGCCAGCAGCCGCGGGGACGGAGCGTTAGAGACCCAGTACTTC

v_gene: TRBV23-1
abundance: .
d_gene: TRBD1
j_gene: TRBJ1-2
CDR3aa: CASSQRGTGGYGYTF
CDR3nt: TGCGCCAGCAGTCAACGTGGGACAGGGGGCTATGGCTACACCTTC

v_gene: TRBV11-2
abundance: once
d_gene: .
j_gene: TRBJ2-1
CDR3aa: CATQLGRGEDEQFF
CDR3nt: TGTGCCACACAGTTGGGGCGGGGTGAGGATGAGCAGTTCTTC

v_gene: TRBV3-1/TRBV3-2
abundance: .
d_gene: TRBD1
j_gene: TRBJ2-5
CDR3aa: CASSRDRPTGTQYF
CDR3nt: TGTGCCAGCAGCCGGGACAGGCCAACCGGGACCCAGTACTTC

v_gene: TRBV7-6
abundance: few
d_gene: .
j_gene: TRBJ2-5
CDR3aa: CASSLVGQLGETQYF
CDR3nt: TGTGCCAGCAGCTTAGTTGGACAGCTGGGTGAGACCCAGTACTTC

v_gene: TRBV3-1/TRBV3-2
abundance: .
d_gene: .
j_gene: TRBJ1-1
CDR3aa: CASSRNPAGATEAFF
CDR3nt: TGTGCCAGCAGCCGCAACCCGGCAGGGGCCACTGAAGCTTTCTTT

v_gene: TRBV3-1/TRBV3-2
abundance: .
d_gene: .
j_gene: TRBJ2-2
CDR3aa: CASSPRDKNTGELFF
CDR3nt: TGTGCCAGCAGCCCCAGGGACAAGAACACCGGGGAGCTGTTTTTT

v_gene: TRBV3-1/TRBV3-2
abundance: .
d_gene: .
j_gene: TRBJ1-2
CDR3aa: CASSQEPTDNYGYTF
CDR3nt: TGTGCCAGCAGCCAGGAACCGACAGACAACTATGGCTACACCTTC

v_gene: TRBV5-1
abundance: .
d_gene: .
j_gene: TRBJ2-5
CDR3aa: CASSLGNRGGETQYF
CDR3nt: TGCGCCAGCAGCTTGGGTAACAGGGGGGGAGAGACCCAGTACTTC

v_gene: TRBV19
abundance: .
d_gene: .
j_gene: TRBJ2-3
CDR3aa: CASSIEERRTQYF
CDR3nt: TGTGCCAGTAGTATAGAGGAGCGACGAACGCAGTATTTT

v_gene: TRBV6-1
abundance: .
d_gene: TRBD1
j_gene: TRBJ1-6
CDR3aa: CASSDAGQWRSPLHF
CDR3nt: TGTGCCAGCAGTGACGCGGGACAGTGGCGCTCACCCCTCCACTTT

v_gene: TRBV4-1
abundance: .
d_gene: .
j_gene: TRBJ1-2
CDR3aa: CASSPRETDNYGYTF
CDR3nt: TGCGCCAGCAGCCCGCGGGAGACTGACAACTATGGCTACACCTTC

v_gene: TRBV7-2
abundance: .
d_gene: TRBD1
j_gene: TRBJ1-2
CDR3aa: CASSSADRAFDNYGYTF
CDR3nt: TGTGCCAGCAGCTCAGCGGACAGGGCCTTCGATAACTATGGCTACACCTTC

v_gene: TRBV4-1
abundance: .
d_gene: TRBD1
j_gene: TRBJ2-7
CDR3aa: CASSQGQGESSYEQYF
CDR3nt: TGCGCCAGCAGCCAAGGACAGGGGGAAAGCTCCTACGAGCAGTACTTC

v_gene: TRBV5-1
abundance: .
d_gene: .
j_gene: TRBJ2-3
CDR3aa: CASSVPGGHSTDTQYF
CDR3nt: TGCGCCAGCAGCGTACCTGGGGGACACTCCACAGATACGCAGTATTTT

v_gene: TRBV6-5
abundance: .
d_gene: .
j_gene: TRBJ1-6
CDR3aa: CASSQGTPRNSPLHF
CDR3nt: TGTGCCAGCAGTCAGGGGACACCCCGAAATTCACCCCTCCACTTT

v_gene: TRBV19
abundance: .
d_gene: .
j_gene: TRBJ1-1
CDR3aa: CASSNGGANTEAFF
CDR3nt: TGTGCCAGTAGTAATGGGGGCGCGAACACTGAAGCTTTCTTT

v_gene: TRBV5-4
abundance: .
d_gene: TRBD1
j_gene: TRBJ1-5
CDR3aa: CASSSGQGDQPQHF
CDR3nt: TGTGCCAGCAGCTCCGGACAGGGGGATCAGCCCCAGCATTTT

v_gene: TRBV6-6
abundance: few
d_gene: .
j_gene: TRBJ2-7
CDR3aa: CASARDTRHEQYF
CDR3nt: TGTGCCAGCGCCAGGGACACCCGCCACGAGCAGTACTTC

v_gene: TRBV5-1
abundance: .
d_gene: TRBD2
j_gene: TRBJ2-3
CDR3aa: CASSAGLAGLTGSTDTQYF
CDR3nt: TGCGCCAGCAGCGCCGGACTAGCGGGCCTAACCGGGAGCACAGATACGCAGTATTTT

v_gene: TRBV2
abundance: .
d_gene: .
j_gene: TRBJ2-1
CDR3aa: CASSENWPNEQFF
CDR3nt: TGTGCCAGCAGTGAAAATTGGCCTAATGAGCAGTTCTTC

v_gene: TRBV7-2
abundance: .
d_gene: .
j_gene: TRBJ1-5
CDR3aa: CASSLAGGSNQPQHF
CDR3nt: TGTGCCAGCAGCTTGGCGGGAGGCAGCAATCAGCCCCAGCATTTT

v_gene: TRBV7-8
abundance: few
d_gene: TRBD2
j_gene: TRBJ2-1
CDR3aa: CASRTGGLYNEQFF
CDR3nt: TGTGCCAGCAGAACGGGGGGGCTATACAATGAGCAGTTCTTC

v_gene: TRBV2
abundance: .
d_gene: TRBD1
j_gene: TRBJ2-5
CDR3aa: CASSRQGGPETQYF
CDR3nt: TGTGCCAGCAGTCGACAGGGGGGGCCAGAGACCCAGTACTTC

v_gene: TRBV5-6
abundance: .
d_gene: TRBD1
j_gene: TRBJ2-7
CDR3aa: CASSSPGQVISYEQYF
CDR3nt: TGTGCCAGCAGCTCTCCCGGACAGGTGATCTCCTACGAGCAGTACTTC

v_gene: TRBV3-1/TRBV3-2
abundance: .
d_gene: .
j_gene: TRBJ2-7
CDR3aa: CASSLSHRVGYEQYF
CDR3nt: TGTGCCAGCAGCCTTTCTCACAGGGTAGGCTACGAGCAGTACTTC